Listed below are T cell receptor beta chains from one sample, sequenced in a study of metastatic and nonmetastatic thyroid tumors. TCRdb re-analyzed the PCR reads using MiXCR. The sample carries about 41,000 clones, roughly a quarter recorded once. Sequencing was carried out using tumor tissue. These receptor sequences come from a female donor with papillary thyroid cancer or a benign thyroid nodule (not recorded which). Some clones in this sample may be carry-over from other donors' samples. Each CDR3 is given with its conserved first and last residue. D genes are given only for firm matches. Some rows have no size entry. The others give once, few or many, or a class for an expanded clone.

TRBJ2-7	NA	TRBV5-1	NA	TGCGCCAGCAGCTTTCTTACGGGCAGCGAGCAGTACTTC	CASSFLTGSEQYF
TRBJ2-2	NA	TRBV11-2	few	TGTGCCAGCAGCCAGGCGTACACCGGGGAGCTGTTTTTT	CASSQAYTGELFF
TRBJ2-5	TRBD1	TRBV27	few	TGTGCCATCCCCCGGGACAGGGGGATGGAGACCCAGTACTTC	CAIPRDRGMETQYF
TRBJ2-7	TRBD2	TRBV11-2	many	TGTGCCAGCAGCTCGGGACTAGCGGGGGTGGGGTACGAGCAGTACTTC	CASSSGLAGVGYEQYF
TRBJ2-2	NA	TRBV19	few	TGTTCCAGTAGGTCAGGTCCCGGGGAGCTGTTTTTT	CSSRSGPGELFF
TRBJ1-1	NA	TRBV11-2	NA	TGTGCCAGCAGGGATGGCACAGTAAGTCGATGGACTGAAGCTTTCTTT	CASRDGTVSRWTEAFF
TRBJ1-5	NA	TRBV6-1	NA	TGTGCCAGCAGTGAGGGGGAGACTCAGCCCCAGCATTTT	CASSEGETQPQHF
TRBJ2-3	NA	TRBV12-3/TRBV12-4	many	TGTGCCAGCAGGGCTAGATCAGATACGCAGTATTTT	CASRARSDTQYF
TRBJ2-2	NA	TRBV29-1	many	TGCAGCGTTGAAGATCAGTCTAAGAACACCGGGGAGCTGTTTTTT	CSVEDQSKNTGELFF
TRBJ2-6	NA	TRBV5-1	NA	TGCGCCAGCAGCTACTGGCGGGGACAGTGGGCGCCTGGGGCCAACGCCCTGACTTTC	CASSYWRGQWAPGANALTF
TRBJ1-2	TRBD1	TRBV28	NA	TGTGCCAGCACTCCCCCCGGGACAGGAAGCTACACCTTC	CASTPPGTGSYTF
TRBJ1-5	NA	TRBV5-1	NA	TGCGCCAGCAGCTTGGGACAGGTGGATCAGCCCCAGCATTTT	CASSLGQVDQPQHF
TRBJ2-1	NA	TRBV6-2/TRBV6-3	many	TGTGCCAGCGGGTGGGGCAACAATGAGCAGTTCTTC	CASGWGNNEQFF
TRBJ1-1	NA	TRBV28	NA	TGTGCTGGCAGTACTATGAACACTGAAGCTTTCTTT	CAGSTMNTEAFF
TRBJ2-3	TRBD2	TRBV7-3	NA	TGTGCCAGCAGCTCGACTAGCGGGAGGGCCGGGGATACGCAGTATTTT	CASSSTSGRAGDTQYF
TRBJ2-3	NA	TRBV20-1	NA	TGCAGTGCTCCCTTTGCGGGCACAGATACGCAGTATTTT	CSAPFAGTDTQYF